These T cell receptor beta chains were read from a single sample in a study of T-cell memory formation after mild COVID-19. TCRdb itself ran the 5' RACE reads through MiXCR, one entry per CDR3 protein. Seen here are roughly 500,000 distinct CDR3 sequences, about 20% observed once, and the top ten hold approximately 12%. Sequencing was done on a sample of PBMCs or a T cell subset sorted from them (not recorded which). The receptors stem from an adult woman who had mild COVID-19 (a few samples of this study predate the infection). Cell type and time point are not known. Each CDR3 is given with its conserved first and last residue. D genes are given only for firm matches. Not all rows give a size; the values are once, few, many and, for expanded clones, a class.

J gene | V gene | D gene | clone size | CDR3 DNA | CDR3 protein
TRBJ2-2 | TRBV12-3/TRBV12-4 | - | few | TGTGCCAGCAGTCCCCCGGCAAAGGACACCGGGGAGCTGTTTTTT | CASSPPAKDTGELFF
TRBJ2-7 | TRBV15 | TRBD1 | once | TGTGCCACCAGCGGAGACAGGGGGCCCTACGAGCAGTACTTC | CATSGDRGPYEQYF
TRBJ2-7 | TRBV5-1 | - | few | TGCGCCAGCAGCCTCGAGGGGTCGGCGGTCTCCTACGAGCAGTACTTC | CASSLEGSAVSYEQYF
TRBJ2-7 | TRBV7-9 | - | few | TGTGCCAGCAGCGAATCTCAGGCGGGACTCTTCTACGAGCAGTACTTC | CASSESQAGLFYEQYF
TRBJ1-2 | TRBV9 | - | - | TGTGCCGGCAGCGTAGAGGCTATTAACTATGGCTACACCTTC | CAGSVEAINYGYTF
TRBJ1-1 | TRBV7-9 | TRBD1 | - | TGTGCCAGCAGCCCCCGGGACAGGGTGCACACTGAAGCTTTCTTT | CASSPRDRVHTEAFF
TRBJ2-3 | TRBV15 | - | few | TGTGCCACCAGCAACGCTCCTGGCACAGATACGCAGTATTTT | CATSNAPGTDTQYF
TRBJ2-5 | TRBV9 | TRBD2 | - | TGTGCCAGCAGCGCCCAGACTAGCGGGGGACAAGAGACCCAGTACTTC | CASSAQTSGGQETQYF
TRBJ2-1 | TRBV27 | TRBD2 | - | TGTGCCAGCAGTCCCGGGACCGGCGGGGGGGATGAGCAGTTCTTC | CASSPGTGGGDEQFF
TRBJ1-6 | TRBV5-4 | - | - | TGTGCCAGCAGCTTGGACGTCGGGTTCAATTCACCCCTCCACTTT | CASSLDVGFNSPLHF
TRBJ1-2 | TRBV7-3 | - | - | TGTGCCAGCAGCTTAAGCCCAGGGCATGGCTACACCTTC | CASSLSPGHGYTF
TRBJ1-1 | TRBV4-1 | - | few | TGCGCCAGCAGCCCGACTCCCGCAACTGAAGCTTTCTTT | CASSPTPATEAFF
TRBJ2-3 | TRBV18 | TRBD1 | few | TGTGCCAGCTCACCTGCCGGGACAGGGGGCTTTGAGAGCACAGATACGCAGTATTTT | CASSPAGTGGFESTDTQYF
TRBJ2-2 | TRBV24-1 | - | few | TGTGCCACCAGTGATTTGCTCGGAAGCACCGGGGAGCTGTTTTTT | CATSDLLGSTGELFF
TRBJ2-1 | TRBV29-1 | - | few | TGCAGCGTTGAACCCCGCACCAATGAGCAGTTCTTC | CSVEPRTNEQFF
TRBJ1-5 | TRBV6-2/TRBV6-3 | - | - | TGTGCCAGCAGTTACGATTCGCCTATCAATCAGCCCCAGCATTTT | CASSYDSPINQPQHF
TRBJ1-1 | TRBV5-1 | TRBD1 | few | TGCGCCAGCAGCTTCTCTCCCACCGGGACAGTGAACACTGAAGCTTTCTTT | CASSFSPTGTVNTEAFF
TRBJ1-5 | TRBV5-1 | - | - | TGCGCCAGCAGCTTGGAGGGGTTCGGCAATCAGCCCCAGCATTTT | CASSLEGFGNQPQHF
TRBJ2-7 | TRBV7-8 | - | - | TGTGCCAGCAGCTTGGGACTGACAACCACCTACGAGCAGTACTTC | CASSLGLTTTYEQYF
TRBJ2-1 | TRBV20-1 | - | few | TGCAGTGCTAGAAAACACAATGAGCAGTTCTTC | CSARKHNEQFF
TRBJ2-2 | TRBV20-1 | TRBD2 | - | TGCAGTTGGCTAGCGGGAGGTGGGGAGCTGTTTTTT | CSWLAGGGELFF
TRBJ1-3 | TRBV5-1 | TRBD1 | - | TGCGCCAGCAGCTCGGAACGACAGGGGTATGGAAACACCATATATTTT | CASSSERQGYGNTIYF
TRBJ2-7 | TRBV20-1 | - | few | TGCAGTGCTAGAGTTCCGGGACCCCGGAGCTCCTACGAGCAGTACTTC | CSARVPGPRSSYEQYF
TRBJ1-2 | TRBV5-1 | - | few | TGCGCCAGCGGAGAACGGGCCTCCTATGGCTACACCTTC | CASGERASYGYTF
TRBJ2-1 | TRBV20-1 | TRBD2 | - | TGCAGTGCTAGATCAACTAGCGGATACAATGAGCAGTTCTTC | CSARSTSGYNEQFF
TRBJ2-1 | TRBV6-6 | - | - | TGTGCCAGCAGTTACGAGCTATCCTACAATGAGCAGTTCTTC | CASSYELSYNEQFF
TRBJ2-7 | TRBV7-6 | TRBD2 | many | TGTGCCAGCAGCTTAATAGCTAGCGGCAACTACGAGCAGTACTTC | CASSLIASGNYEQYF
TRBJ2-5 | TRBV6-6 | - | few | TGTGCCAGCAGTTACGACTGGTCTCTCCAAGAGACCCAGTACTTC | CASSYDWSLQETQYF
TRBJ2-6 | TRBV6-5 | TRBD1 | - | TGTGCCAGCAGTTACGCAATTACAGGGGTAGGGGCCAACGTCCTGACTTTC | CASSYAITGVGANVLTF
TRBJ1-1 | TRBV25-1 | - | - | TGTGCCAGCAGTATACTCCCCTCTGAAGCTTTCTTT | CASSILPSEAFF
TRBJ2-3 | TRBV7-9 | - | few | TGTGCCAGCAGCTGGACAGATACGCAGTATTTT | CASSWTDTQYF
TRBJ2-1 | TRBV11-2 | TRBD1 | - | TGTGCCAGCAGCTTACCGGGACAGGGGATCCACAATGAGCAGTTCTTC | CASSLPGQGIHNEQFF
TRBJ2-5 | TRBV27 | - | - | TGTGCCAGCAGTTTAGGTGTGGGCTTGGGGGGTGAGACCCAGTACTTC | CASSLGVGLGGETQYF
TRBJ2-1 | TRBV12-5 | TRBD2 | - | TGTGCTAGTGCTTTGGGGCTAGCGGGCAATGAGCAGTTCTTC | CASALGLAGNEQFF
TRBJ2-3 | TRBV25-1 | - | few | TGTGCCAGCAGTGAATGGAGGCGCGCAACAGATACGCAGTATTTT | CASSEWRRATDTQYF
TRBJ1-5 | TRBV6-5 | - | few | TGTGCCAGCAGTCCCACCTCAGGGGGCAATCAGCCCCAGCATTTT | CASSPTSGGNQPQHF
TRBJ2-7 | TRBV10-2 | - | - | TGCGCCAGCAGGGGAACAGGGTACAGCTCCTACGAGCAGTACTTC | CASRGTGYSSYEQYF
TRBJ2-2 | TRBV9 | TRBD2 | once | TGTGCCAGCAGCATCTCCGGGACTAGCGGGGGGGCGGAAACCGGGGAGCTGTTTTTT | CASSISGTSGGAETGELFF
TRBJ2-7 | TRBV20-1 | TRBD1 | few | TGCAGTGCTAGAGATGAGACAGGGGGCTACTACGAGCAGTACTTC | CSARDETGGYYEQYF
TRBJ1-5 | TRBV5-1 | - | - | TGCGCCAGCAGCCGACGACTGGACACCCCAGTTCTAGATCAGCCCCAGCATTTT | CASSRRLDTPVLDQPQHF
TRBJ2-7 | TRBV4-2 | - | few | TGTGCCAGCAGCCAAGATTGGGGATCCCTGAACTACGAGCAGTACTTC | CASSQDWGSLNYEQYF